Described below is a single T cell receptor (beta chain) sequence and its context. The record originates from a study of blood T cell repertoires in COVID-19. Study context: Acute and convalescent COVID-19 samples came from the United States, Italy and Spain. T cells, B-cell-depleted T cells, or PBMCs supplied cDNA or gDNA.

Clones were sequenced by immunoSEQ multiplex PCR, and TCRdb holds only the in-frame ones, with some missing. Of about 310,000 clones detected, 90% appear once; the ten largest clones hold under 1.1%. Followed over time, Seattle patients had been enrolled while infection was active. The CDR3 is made up of 15 amino acids. CDR1 and CDR2 (germline): MDHEN, SYDVKM. With 5 bases clipped from V and 5 bases from J, the junction kept 10 bases outside the gene matches. V usage is TRBV28 and J usage is TRBJ1-2; 8 nucleotides line up with TRBD1. Sequenced material: peripheral blood. The sequence was obtained from a woman in her 40s with COVID-19, enrolled during active disease. The CDR3 nucleotides read TGTGCCAGCAGTCCATTTTACGGGACAGGTTATGGCTACACCTTC. As protein: CASSPFYGTGYGYTF.